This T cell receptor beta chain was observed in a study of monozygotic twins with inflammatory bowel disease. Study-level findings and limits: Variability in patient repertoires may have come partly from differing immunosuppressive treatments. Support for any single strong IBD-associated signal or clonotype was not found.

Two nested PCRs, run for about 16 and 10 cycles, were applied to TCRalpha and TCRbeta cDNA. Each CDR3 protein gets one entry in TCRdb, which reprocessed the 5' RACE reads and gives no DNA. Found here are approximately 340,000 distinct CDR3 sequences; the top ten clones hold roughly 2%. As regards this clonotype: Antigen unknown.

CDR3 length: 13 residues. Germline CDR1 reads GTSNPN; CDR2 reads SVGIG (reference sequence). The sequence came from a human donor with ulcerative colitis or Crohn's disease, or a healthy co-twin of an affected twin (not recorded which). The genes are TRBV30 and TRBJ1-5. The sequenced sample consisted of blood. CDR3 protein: CAWRDSSNQPQHF. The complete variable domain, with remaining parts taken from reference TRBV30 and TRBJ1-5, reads SQTIHQWPATLVQPVGSPLSLECTVEGTSNPNLYWYRQAAGRGLQLLFYSVGIGQISSEVPQNLSASRPQDRQFILSSKKLLLSDSGFYLCAWRDSSNQPQHFGDGTRLSIL.